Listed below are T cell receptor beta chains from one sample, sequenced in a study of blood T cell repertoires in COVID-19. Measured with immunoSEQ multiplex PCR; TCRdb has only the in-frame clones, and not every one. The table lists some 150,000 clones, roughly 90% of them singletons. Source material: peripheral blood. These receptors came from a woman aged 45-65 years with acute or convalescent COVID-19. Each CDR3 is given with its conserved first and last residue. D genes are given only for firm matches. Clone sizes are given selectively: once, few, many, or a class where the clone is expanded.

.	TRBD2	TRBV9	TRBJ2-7	CASSALAGAGEQYF	TGTGCCAGCAGCGCACTAGCGGGAGCCGGCGAGCAGTACTTC
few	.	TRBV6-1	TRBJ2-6	CASTETQGFGANVLTF	TGTGCCAGCACTGAAACCCAGGGGTTCGGGGCCAACGTCCTGACTTTC
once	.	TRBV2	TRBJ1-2	CASSPGRDGYTF	TGTGCCAGCAGCCCTGGGAGGGATGGCTACACCTTC
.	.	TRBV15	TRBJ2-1	CATRLSYNEQFF	TGTGCCACCAGACTCTCCTACAATGAGCAGTTCTTC
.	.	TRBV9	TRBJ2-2	CASSVITGELFF	TGTGCCAGCAGCGTTATCACCGGGGAGCTGTTTTTT
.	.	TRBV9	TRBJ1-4	CASSPPGGGGEKLFF	TGTGCCAGCAGCCCCCCCGGAGGGGGGGGTGAAAAACTGTTTTTT
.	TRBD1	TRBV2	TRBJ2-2	CASRGQGDTGELFF	TGTGCCAGCAGGGGCCAGGGGGATACCGGGGAGCTGTTTTTT
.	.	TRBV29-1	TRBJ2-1	CSVTDTYNEQFF	TGCAGCGTTACCGACACCTACAATGAGCAGTTCTTC
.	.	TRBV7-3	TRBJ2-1	CASSLLSTPFNEQFF	TGTGCCAGCAGCTTACTCTCCACTCCCTTCAATGAGCAGTTCTTC
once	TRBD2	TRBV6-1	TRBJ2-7	CASSDALAGSNSYEQYF	TGTGCCAGCAGTGATGCACTAGCGGGGTCCAACTCCTACGAGCAGTACTTC
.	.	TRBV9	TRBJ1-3	CASSVDRGNTIYF	TGTGCCAGCAGCGTAGACAGGGGAAACACCATATATTTT
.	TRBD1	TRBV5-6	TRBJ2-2	CASSLEGTGNTGELFF	TGTGCCAGCAGCTTGGAGGGGACAGGGAACACCGGGGAGCTGTTTTTT
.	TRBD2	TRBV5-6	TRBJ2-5	CASSLRLAGGQETQYF	TGTGCCAGCAGCCTTCGACTAGCGGGAGGTCAAGAGACCCAGTACTTC
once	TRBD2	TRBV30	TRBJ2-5	CAWSQGRVETQYF	TGTGCCTGGAGTCAAGGGAGGGTGGAGACCCAGTACTTC
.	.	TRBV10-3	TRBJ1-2	CAISESDGKGDGYTF	TGTGCCATCAGTGAGTCGGATGGAAAGGGAGATGGCTACACCTTC
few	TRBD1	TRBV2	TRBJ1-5	CASSGTGGNQPQHF	TGTGCCAGCAGTGGGACAGGGGGCAATCAGCCCCAGCATTTT
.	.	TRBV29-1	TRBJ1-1	CSVTYRGDNTEAFF	TGCAGCGTGACCTATCGGGGGGATAACACTGAAGCTTTCTTT
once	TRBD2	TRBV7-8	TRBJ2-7	CASSFGLAGAYEQYF	TGTGCCAGCAGCTTCGGACTAGCGGGGGCCTACGAGCAGTACTTC
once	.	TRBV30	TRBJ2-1	CAWSVRGINEQFF	TGTGCCTGGAGTGTACGGGGAATCAATGAGCAGTTCTTC
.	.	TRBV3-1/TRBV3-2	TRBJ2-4	CASSQVGGAKNIQYF	TGTGCCAGCAGCCAAGTCGGAGGAGCCAAAAACATTCAGTACTTC
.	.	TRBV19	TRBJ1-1	CASSIYRNTEAFF	TGTGCCAGTAGTATCTACCGGAACACTGAAGCTTTCTTT
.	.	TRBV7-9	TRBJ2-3	CASSLPVESKSTDTQYF	TGTGCCAGCAGCTTACCCGTAGAGAGTAAAAGCACAGATACGCAGTATTTT
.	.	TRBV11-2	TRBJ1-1	CASSLVGSGGAFF	TGTGCCAGCAGCTTAGTTGGGAGCGGGGGAGCTTTCTTT
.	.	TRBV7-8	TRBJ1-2	CASSRASRDGYTF	TGTGCCAGCAGCCGAGCGTCTCGGGATGGCTACACCTTC
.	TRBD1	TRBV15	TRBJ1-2	CATSRGRDRLYGYTF	TGTGCCACCAGCAGAGGCAGGGACAGGTTATATGGCTACACCTTC
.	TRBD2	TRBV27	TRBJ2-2	CASSALPGGPTNTGELFF	TGTGCCAGCAGTGCCCTCCCGGGGGGACCAACAAACACCGGGGAGCTGTTTTTT
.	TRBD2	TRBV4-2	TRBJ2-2	CASSQDPASGRGLNTGELFF	TGTGCCAGCAGCCAAGATCCAGCTTCAGGGAGGGGACTGAACACCGGGGAGCTGTTTTTT
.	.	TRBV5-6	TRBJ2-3	CASSLGDYALTDTQYF	TGTGCCAGCAGCTTGGGTGACTATGCCCTCACAGATACGCAGTATTTT
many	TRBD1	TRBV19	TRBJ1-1	CASQGLRQGLMNTEAFF	TGTGCCAGTCAAGGACTTAGACAGGGCCTAATGAACACTGAAGCTTTCTTT
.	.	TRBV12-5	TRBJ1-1	CASGLFLTGENTEAFF	TGTGCTAGTGGTTTGTTCCTGACAGGAGAGAACACTGAAGCTTTCTTT
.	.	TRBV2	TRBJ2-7	CASSERTEKNEQYF	TGTGCCAGCAGTGAACGGACAGAGAAAAACGAGCAGTACTTC
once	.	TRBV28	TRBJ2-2	CASSLIGSSNTGELFF	TGTGCCAGCAGTTTAATTGGCTCTTCGAACACCGGGGAGCTGTTTTTT
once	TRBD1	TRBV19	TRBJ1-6	CASSRTGYNSPLHF	TGTGCCAGTAGCCGGACAGGGTATAATTCACCCCTCCACTTT
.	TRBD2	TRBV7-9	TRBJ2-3	CASSYTSGGAADTQYF	TGTGCCAGCAGCTACACTAGCGGGGGGGCTGCAGATACGCAGTATTTT
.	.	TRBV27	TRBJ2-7	CASSLLIGGGYEQYF	TGTGCCAGCAGTTTATTAATTGGGGGCGGTTACGAGCAGTACTTC
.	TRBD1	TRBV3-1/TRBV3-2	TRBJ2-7	CASSQEQGPYEQYF	TGTGCCAGCAGCCAAGAACAGGGGCCATACGAGCAGTACTTC
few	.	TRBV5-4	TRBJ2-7	CASSPVTGPYEQYF	TGTGCCAGCAGCCCCGTGACAGGCCCCTACGAGCAGTACTTC
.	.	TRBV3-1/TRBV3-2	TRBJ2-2	CASSRRVEGGELFF	TGTGCCAGCAGCCGGAGGGTGGAGGGCGGGGAGCTGTTTTTT
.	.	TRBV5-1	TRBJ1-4	CASSLVALGLTNEKLFF	TGCGCCAGCAGCTTGGTGGCACTGGGGCTGACGAATGAAAAACTGTTTTTT
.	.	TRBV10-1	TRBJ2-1	CASSNTGYNEQFF	TGCGCCAGCAGCAACACAGGGTACAATGAGCAGTTCTTC
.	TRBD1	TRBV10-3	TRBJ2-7	CAIGASAGGDLGEQYF	TGTGCCATCGGGGCTTCAGCAGGGGGAGATCTGGGCGAGCAGTACTTC
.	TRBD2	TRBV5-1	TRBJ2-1	CASSVGLAIDEQFF	TGCGCCAGCAGCGTGGGACTAGCGATCGATGAGCAGTTCTTC
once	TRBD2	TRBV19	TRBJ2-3	CASSIVPRGGWTDTQYF	TGTGCCAGTAGTATAGTTCCGCGGGGGGGTTGGACAGATACGCAGTATTTT
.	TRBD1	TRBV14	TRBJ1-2	CASSQGTGNGYTF	TGTGCCAGCAGCCAAGGGACAGGGAATGGCTACACCTTC
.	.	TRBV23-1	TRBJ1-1	CASSQSVGGNTEAFF	TGCGCCAGCAGTCAATCTGTCGGCGGGAACACTGAAGCTTTCTTT